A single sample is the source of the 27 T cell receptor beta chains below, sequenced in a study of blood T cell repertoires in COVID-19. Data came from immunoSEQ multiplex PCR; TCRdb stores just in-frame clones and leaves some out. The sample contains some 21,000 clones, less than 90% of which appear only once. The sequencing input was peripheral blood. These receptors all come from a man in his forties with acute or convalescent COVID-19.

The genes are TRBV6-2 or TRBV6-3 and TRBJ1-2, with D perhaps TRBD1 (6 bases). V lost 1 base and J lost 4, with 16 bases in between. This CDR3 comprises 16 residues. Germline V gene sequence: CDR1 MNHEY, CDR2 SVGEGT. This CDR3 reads CASSYFLSQGTYGYTF. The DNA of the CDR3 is TGTGCCAGCAGTTACTTTCTTTCCCAGGGGACCTATGGCTACACCTTC.

The CDR3 reads CAWSWTGMNQPQHF. CDR3 in DNA: TGTGCCTGGAGTTGGACAGGGATGAATCAGCCCCAGCATTTT. The chain links TRBV30 to TRBJ1-5; TRBD1 matches 8 bases. V trimming: 2 bases; J trimming: 4 bases; junction bases outside the gene matches: 4. The germline gives CDR1 GTSNPN, CDR2 SVGIG (reference sequence). The CDR3 is 14 amino acids.

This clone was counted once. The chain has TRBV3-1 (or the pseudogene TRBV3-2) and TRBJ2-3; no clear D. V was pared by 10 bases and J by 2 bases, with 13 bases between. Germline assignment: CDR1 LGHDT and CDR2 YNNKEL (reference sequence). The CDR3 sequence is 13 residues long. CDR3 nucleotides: TGTGCCACCACGACTGGTCCCACAGATACGCAGTATTTT. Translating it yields CATTTGPTDTQYF.

The CDR3 reads CASSLGGGMSSYEQYF. CDR3 nucleotides: TGCGCCAGCAGCTTGGGCGGGGGGATGAGCTCCTACGAGCAGTACTTC. The genes are TRBV5-1 and TRBJ2-7, with 8 bases identical to TRBD2. With V trimmed by 0 bases and J by 0 bases, 5 bases remained unmatched. The CDR3 length is 16 residues. The germline V gene encodes CDR1 SGHRS and CDR2 YFSETQ.

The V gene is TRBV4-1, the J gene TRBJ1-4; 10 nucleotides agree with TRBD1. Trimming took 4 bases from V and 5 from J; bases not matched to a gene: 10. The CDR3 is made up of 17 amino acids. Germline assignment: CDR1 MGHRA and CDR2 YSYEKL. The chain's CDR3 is CASSRRTGTGENEKLFF. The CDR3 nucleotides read TGCGCCAGCAGCCGCCGAACCGGGACAGGGGAGAATGAAAAACTGTTTTTT.

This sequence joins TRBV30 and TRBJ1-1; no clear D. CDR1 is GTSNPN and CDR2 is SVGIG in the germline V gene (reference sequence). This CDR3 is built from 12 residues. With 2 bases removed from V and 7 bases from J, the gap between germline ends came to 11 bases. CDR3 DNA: TGTGCCTGGAGTACCCTAAGCGGTGAAGCTTTCTTT. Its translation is CAWSTLSGEAFF.

The CDR3 DNA reads as TGTGCCAGCAGCGTAGCGGGGGGAACCACCGGGGAGCTGTTTTTT. It yields the protein CASSVAGGTTGELFF. The V and J genes are TRBV9 and TRBJ2-2; 7 bases are shared with TRBD2. The CDR3 extends over 15 amino acids. Trimming took 0 bases from V and 4 from J; bases not matched to a gene: 3. The germline gives CDR1 SGDLS, CDR2 YYNGEE.

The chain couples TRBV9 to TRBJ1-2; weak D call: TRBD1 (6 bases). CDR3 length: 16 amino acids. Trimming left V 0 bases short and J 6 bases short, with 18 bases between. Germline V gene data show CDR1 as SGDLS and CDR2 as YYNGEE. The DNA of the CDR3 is TGTGCCAGCAGCGTAGTGGTAGGGGGGGAAATGAATGGCTACACCTTC. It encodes CASSVVVGGEMNGYTF.

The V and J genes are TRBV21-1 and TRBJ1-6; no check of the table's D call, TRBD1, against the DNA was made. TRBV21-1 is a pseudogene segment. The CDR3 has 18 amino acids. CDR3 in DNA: TGTGCCAGCAGCAAAGGAGGGGACAGGGCGGTCGATAATTCACCCCTCCACTTT. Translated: CASSKGGDRAVDNSPLHF.

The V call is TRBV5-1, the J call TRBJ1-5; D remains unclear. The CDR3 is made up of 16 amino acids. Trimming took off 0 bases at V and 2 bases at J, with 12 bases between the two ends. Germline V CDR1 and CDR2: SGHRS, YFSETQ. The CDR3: CASSLGPGVGNQPQHF. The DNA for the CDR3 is TGCGCCAGCAGCTTGGGCCCCGGGGTTGGCAATCAGCCCCAGCATTTT.

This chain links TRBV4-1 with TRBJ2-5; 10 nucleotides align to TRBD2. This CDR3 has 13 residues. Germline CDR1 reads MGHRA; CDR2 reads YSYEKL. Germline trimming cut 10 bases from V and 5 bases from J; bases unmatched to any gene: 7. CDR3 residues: CATGLAAEETQYF. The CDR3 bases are TGCGCCACCGGACTAGCGGCCGAGGAGACCCAGTACTTC.

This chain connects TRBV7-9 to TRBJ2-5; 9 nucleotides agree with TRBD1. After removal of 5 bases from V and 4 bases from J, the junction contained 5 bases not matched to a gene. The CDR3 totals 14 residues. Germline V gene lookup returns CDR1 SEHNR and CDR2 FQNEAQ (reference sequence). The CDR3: CASSTGQGGETQYF. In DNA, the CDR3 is TGTGCCAGCAGCACGGGACAGGGAGGAGAGACCCAGTACTTC.

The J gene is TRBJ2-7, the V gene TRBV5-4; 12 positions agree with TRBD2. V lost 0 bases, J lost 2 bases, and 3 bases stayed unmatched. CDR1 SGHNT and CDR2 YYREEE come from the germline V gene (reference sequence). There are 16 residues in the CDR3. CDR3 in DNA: TGTGCCAGCAGCTTGGGACTAGCGGGAGCTGCCTACGAGCAGTACTTC. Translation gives CASSLGLAGAAYEQYF.

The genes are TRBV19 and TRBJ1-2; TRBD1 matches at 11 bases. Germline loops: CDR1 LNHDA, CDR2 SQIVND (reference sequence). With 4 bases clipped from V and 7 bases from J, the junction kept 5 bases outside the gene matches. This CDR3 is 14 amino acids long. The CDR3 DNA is TGTGCCAGTAGTACCGGACAGGGGGCAGGTGGCTACACCTTC. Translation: CASSTGQGAGGYTF.

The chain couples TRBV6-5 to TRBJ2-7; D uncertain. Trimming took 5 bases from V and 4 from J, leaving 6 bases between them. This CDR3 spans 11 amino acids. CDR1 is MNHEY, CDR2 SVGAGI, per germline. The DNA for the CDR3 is TGTGCCAGCAGTCAGAAGTACGAGCAGTACTTC. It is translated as CASSQKYEQYF.

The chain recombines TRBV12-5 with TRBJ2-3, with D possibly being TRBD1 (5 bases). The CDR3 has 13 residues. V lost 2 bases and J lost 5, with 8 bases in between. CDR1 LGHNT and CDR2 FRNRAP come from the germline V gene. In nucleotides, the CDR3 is TGTGCTAGTGGTTTGTTCAGGGAAGATACGCAGTATTTT. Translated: CASGLFREDTQYF.

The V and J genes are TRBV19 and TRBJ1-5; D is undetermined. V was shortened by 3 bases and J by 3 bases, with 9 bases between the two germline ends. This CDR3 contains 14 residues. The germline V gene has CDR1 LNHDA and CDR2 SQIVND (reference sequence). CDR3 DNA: TGTGCCAGTAGTATGTACGGGGACAATCAGCCCCAGCATTTT. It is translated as CASSMYGDNQPQHF.

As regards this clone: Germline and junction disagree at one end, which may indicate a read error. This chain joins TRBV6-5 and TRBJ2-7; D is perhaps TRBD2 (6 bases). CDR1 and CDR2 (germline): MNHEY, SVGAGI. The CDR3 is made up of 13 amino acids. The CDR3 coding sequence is TGTGCCAGCAGTCCCACGGGAGAAAGTGGTGTTGACTTC. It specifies CASSPTGESGVDF.

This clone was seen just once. CDR3 bases: TGTGCCAGCAGCCCGGACTTTGGTTCTCCAGGGGTCTCTGGAAACACCATATATTTT. Translation: CASSPDFGSPGVSGNTIYF. The rearrangement joins TRBV5-8 to TRBJ1-3; tentatively, D is TRBD1 (6 bases). Trimming cost V 4 bases and J 0 bases, with 23 bases left between them. The CDR3 is 19 residues long. Germline V lookup: CDR1 SGHTS, CDR2 YDEGEE.

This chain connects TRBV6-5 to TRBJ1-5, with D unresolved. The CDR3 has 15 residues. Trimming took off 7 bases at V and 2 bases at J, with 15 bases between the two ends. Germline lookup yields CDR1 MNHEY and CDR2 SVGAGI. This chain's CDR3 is CASIPDVRGNQPQHF. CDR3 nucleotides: TGTGCCAGCATCCCCGACGTGAGGGGCAATCAGCCCCAGCATTTT.

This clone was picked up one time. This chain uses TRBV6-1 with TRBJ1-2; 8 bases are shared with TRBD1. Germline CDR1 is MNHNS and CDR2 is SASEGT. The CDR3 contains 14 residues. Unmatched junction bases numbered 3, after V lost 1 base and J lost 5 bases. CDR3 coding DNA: TGTGCCAGCAGTGAAGGGACAGGGCGTTATGGCTACACCTTC. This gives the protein CASSEGTGRYGYTF.

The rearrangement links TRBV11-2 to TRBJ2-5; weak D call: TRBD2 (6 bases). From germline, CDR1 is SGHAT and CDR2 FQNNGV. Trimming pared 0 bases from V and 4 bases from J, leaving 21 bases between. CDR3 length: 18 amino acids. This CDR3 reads CASSLDRGGIGSRETQYF. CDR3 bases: TGTGCCAGCAGCTTAGATCGTGGGGGGATCGGTTCAAGAGAGACCCAGTACTTC.

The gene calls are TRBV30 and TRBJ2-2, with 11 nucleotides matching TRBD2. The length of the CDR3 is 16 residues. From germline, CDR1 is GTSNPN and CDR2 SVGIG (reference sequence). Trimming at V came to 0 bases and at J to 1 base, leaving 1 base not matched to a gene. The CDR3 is CAWSVGLAGNTGELFF. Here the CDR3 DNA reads TGTGCCTGGAGTGTCGGACTAGCGGGGAACACCGGGGAGCTGTTTTTT.

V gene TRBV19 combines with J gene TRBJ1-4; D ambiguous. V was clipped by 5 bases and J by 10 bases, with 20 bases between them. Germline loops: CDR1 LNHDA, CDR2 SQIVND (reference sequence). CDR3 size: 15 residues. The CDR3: CASSPLRGTPGKLFF. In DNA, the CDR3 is TGTGCCAGTAGTCCTCTCCGGGGTACACCAGGAAAACTGTTTTTT.

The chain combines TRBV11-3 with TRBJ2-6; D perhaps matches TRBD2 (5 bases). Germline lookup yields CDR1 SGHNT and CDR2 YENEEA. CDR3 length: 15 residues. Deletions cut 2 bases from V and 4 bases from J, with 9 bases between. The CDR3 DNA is TGTGCCAGCAGCTTAAATTCGGGAGGGGCCAACGTCCTGACTTTC. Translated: CASSLNSGGANVLTF.

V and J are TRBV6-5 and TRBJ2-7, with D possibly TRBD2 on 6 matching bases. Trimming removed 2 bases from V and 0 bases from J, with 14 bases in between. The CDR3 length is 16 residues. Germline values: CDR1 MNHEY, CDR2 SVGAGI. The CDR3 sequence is CASSYPLGGTSYEQYF. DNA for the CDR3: TGTGCCAGCAGTTACCCCCTCGGCGGGACCTCCTACGAGCAGTACTTC.

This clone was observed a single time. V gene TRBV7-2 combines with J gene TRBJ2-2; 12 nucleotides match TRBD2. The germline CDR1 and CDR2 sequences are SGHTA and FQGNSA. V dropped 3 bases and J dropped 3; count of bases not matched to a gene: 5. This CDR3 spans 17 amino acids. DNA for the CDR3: TGTGCCAGCAGCTTCCCTAGCGGGGGGGCCCACACCGGGGAGCTGTTTTTT. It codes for CASSFPSGGAHTGELFF.